What follows is one T cell receptor (beta chain) and its context. Its specificity is not known. The data originate from a study of molecular identifiers for immune sequencing clone quantification. Study-level results: Barcode-sharing identical TCR molecules could underestimate highly expanded clone sizes.

TCRdb re-derived calls from the PCR reads in MiXCR, one entry per CDR3 protein. The sample holds around 460,000 distinct CDR3 sequences, over 20% seen once. The CDR3 sequence is 12 residues long. Germline V CDR1 and CDR2: MNHNY, SVGAGI (reference sequence). Trimming left V 4 bases short and J 6 bases short, with 10 bases between. V is TRBV6-6 and J is TRBJ2-7, with a possible D match to TRBD2 (5 bases). This clonotype was sampled from a human donor in good health. Some libraries in this study had Jurkat cell RNA spiked in. Specimen: naive CD8+ T cells from blood, with Jurkat cell RNA spiked in. Subset meaning: FACS-sorted CD8+CD4-CCR7+CD45RA+ naive T cells. CDR3 loop: CASSLSAGEQYF. DNA of the CDR3: TGTGCCAGCAGTTTGAGCGCGGGCGAGCAGTACTTC.